This T cell receptor (beta chain) was sequenced for a study of blood T cell repertoires in COVID-19. Study-level background: Material from acute and convalescent COVID-19 was sourced from the United States, Italy and Spain.

Original processing methods: Amplifying reference gene primers gave estimates of nucleated cell counts. TCRdb's copy holds only in-frame clones and misses some; the assay was immunoSEQ multiplex PCR. The V and J calls and clone size are taken from that table; D and trimming were inferred from the DNA. The repertoire holds about 40,000 clones, with more than 80% as singletons. The germline gives CDR1 LNHNV, CDR2 YYDKDF (reference sequence). This CDR3 is built from 13 residues. The V end was cut by 1 base, the J end by 11 bases, with 12 bases between. V gene TRBV15 combines with J gene TRBJ1-5; TRBD1 might be the D (5 bases). The sequenced sample was peripheral blood. The sequence derives from a man aged 45-65 years with active or convalescent COVID-19. CDR3 region: CATSRGEGPAQHF. In DNA form, the CDR3 reads TGTGCCACCAGCAGAGGGGAGGGGCCAGCCCAGCATTTT.